The 27 T cell receptor beta chains below were found in one sample sequenced in a study of PD-L1 blockade in urothelial cancer. The table came from immunoSEQ multiplex PCR; TCRdb's copy has only in-frame clones and leaves some out. There are tens of thousands of clones in the sample; 82% occur only once, and about 4% lies in the top ten. The material sequenced was PBMCs, taken around atezolizumab (anti-PD-L1) treatment. These receptors originate from an older man with urothelial cancer.

V is TRBV11-1 and J is TRBJ1-1, with D unclear. Between the trimmed V and J ends, which lost 0 bases and 5 bases, there was a span of 10 bases. The CDR3 sequence is 14 residues long. Germline V gene sequence: CDR1 SGHAT, CDR2 FQDESV (reference sequence). The CDR3 protein is CASSLAARWTEAFF. The CDR3 DNA follows: TGTGCCAGCAGCTTAGCTGCCAGGTGGACTGAAGCTTTCTTT.

The rearrangement joins TRBV9 to TRBJ1-2; D unclear. Germline values: CDR1 SGDLS, CDR2 YYNGEE. Trimming removed 4 bases from V and 10 bases from J, with 14 bases in between. CDR3 length: 12 amino acids. The CDR3 loop reads CASSPHEESYTF. The DNA of the CDR3 is TGTGCCAGCAGCCCACACGAAGAATCCTACACCTTC.

Comments on this clone: Other DNA sequences from this sample encode an identical CDR3 as well. This chain links TRBV7-2 with TRBJ1-1; D is undetermined. V shed 4 bases and J shed 0 bases, with 6 bases lying between them. This CDR3 is built from 13 residues. Germline lookup yields CDR1 SGHTA and CDR2 FQGNSA. CDR3 nucleotides: TGTGCCAGCAGCTCCCTCGTGAACACTGAAGCTTTCTTT. Amino acids: CASSSLVNTEAFF.

The chain is built from TRBV2 and TRBJ2-1, with 13 bases identical to TRBD2. The CDR3 runs 15 residues. Germline V lookup: CDR1 SNHLY, CDR2 FYNNEI. With 6 bases clipped from V and 9 bases from J, the junction kept 8 bases outside the gene matches. The CDR3 spells CASRSTSGRAVEQFF. The DNA for the CDR3 is TGTGCCAGCAGGTCTACTAGCGGGAGGGCTGTTGAGCAGTTCTTC.

This clone was detected only once. The chain combines TRBV4-2 with TRBJ2-5; a possible D gene is TRBD2 (6 bases). The CDR3 loop spans 15 amino acids. Deletions cut 3 bases from V and 2 bases from J, with 13 bases between. Per germline, CDR1 LGHNA and CDR2 YNFKEQ. CDR3 nucleotide sequence: TGTGCCAGCAGCCAGGAACTAGCCACACAAGAGACCCAGTACTTC. It codes for CASSQELATQETQYF.

The rearrangement links TRBV19 to TRBJ2-2, with 9 nucleotides matching TRBD2. After removal of 5 bases from V and 2 bases from J, the junction contained 6 bases not matched to a gene. The length of the CDR3 is 16 residues. Germline V gives CDR1 LNHDA, CDR2 SQIVND (reference sequence). The CDR3 spells CASSLHSGSNTGELFF. The DNA of the CDR3 is TGTGCCAGTAGTTTGCATAGCGGGAGTAACACCGGGGAGCTGTTTTTT.

Only a few counts were recorded for this clone. J is TRBJ1-1 and V is TRBV5-1; 7 bases line up with TRBD1. Trimming cost V 5 bases and J 0 bases; bases outside gene matches: 10. This CDR3 is 16 amino acids long. The V gene's germline CDR1 is SGHRS and CDR2 YFSETQ. The CDR3 bases are TGCGCCAGCAGGACCCAGCAGGGGGGAGTGAACACTGAAGCTTTCTTT. Translation: CASRTQQGGVNTEAFF.

V and J are TRBV18 and TRBJ1-1; 7 positions agree with TRBD1. V was clipped by 6 bases and J by 3 bases; unmatched bases: 10. CDR3 length: 15 residues. Germline assignment: CDR1 KGHSH and CDR2 LQKENI. The CDR3 nucleotides are TGTGCCAGCTCTCCTACAGGGGATGGAGACACTGAAGCTTTCTTT. It yields the protein CASSPTGDGDTEAFF.

The V gene is TRBV30, the J gene TRBJ1-5; D is perhaps TRBD1 (6 bases). The germline gives CDR1 GTSNPN, CDR2 SVGIG (reference sequence). The V end was cut by 3 bases, the J end by 0 bases, with 18 bases between. This CDR3 spans 17 amino acids. The CDR3 loop reads CAWSAERGPYSNQPQHF. CDR3 nucleotides: TGTGCCTGGAGCGCCGAGCGGGGGCCTTATAGCAATCAGCCCCAGCATTTT.

This clone occurred a few times. This chain uses TRBV18 with TRBJ1-1, with 8 bases lining up with TRBD1. The germline gives CDR1 KGHSH, CDR2 LQKENI. The CDR3 contains 15 residues. The J segment lost 3 bases and the V segment lost 6 bases, leaving 9 bases of the junction unmatched. The chain's CDR3 is CASSPGQGVYTEAFF. The CDR3 nucleotides are TGTGCCAGCTCCCCCGGACAGGGAGTTTACACTGAAGCTTTCTTT.

In its sample, this clone was seen once. This chain joins TRBV2 and TRBJ2-7, with D unresolved. The CDR3 spans 13 residues. The germline V gene encodes CDR1 SNHLY and CDR2 FYNNEI. Trimming took 6 bases from V and 0 from J, leaving 9 bases between them. CDR3 amino acids: CASRGGPSYEQYF. The CDR3 nucleotides are TGTGCCAGCAGGGGTGGGCCCTCCTACGAGCAGTACTTC.

This clone was seen just once. V gene TRBV6-9 combines with J gene TRBJ2-7; 8 bases fit TRBD1. J was trimmed by 2 bases and V by 6 bases; bases with no gene match: 6. The CDR3 is 14 residues long. Germline V gene lookup returns CDR1 MNHGY and CDR2 SVAAGI. The CDR3 coding sequence is TGTGCCAGCAGGGGGGGACAGGCCCCCTACGAGCAGTACTTC. This codes for CASRGGQAPYEQYF.

This clone showed up just a few times. J is TRBJ2-7 and V is TRBV6-1; maybe TRBD2 (6 bases). The CDR3 totals 13 residues. V shed 5 bases and J shed 6 bases, with 14 bases lying between them. Germline V gene lookup returns CDR1 MNHNS and CDR2 SASEGT. CDR3 amino acids: CASSLRESLEQYF. CDR3 DNA sequence: TGTGCCAGCAGTCTACGGGAGTCTCTCGAGCAGTACTTC.

The chain employs TRBV25-1 and TRBJ2-7; D is perhaps TRBD2 (5 bases). Between the trimmed V and J ends, which lost 1 base and 3 bases, there was a span of 13 bases. CDR1 is MGHDK and CDR2 is SYGVNS in the germline V gene. The CDR3 has 15 amino acids. This CDR3 is CASSEFPEGGYEQYF. The CDR3 DNA reads TGTGCCAGCAGTGAATTTCCCGAAGGAGGCTACGAGCAGTACTTC.

This clone was found a few times. This chain joins TRBV9 and TRBJ1-5; no definite D call. Deletions cut 0 bases from V and 9 bases from J, with 10 bases between. The V gene's germline CDR1 is SGDLS and CDR2 YYNGEE. This CDR3 region has 13 residues. The CDR3, as DNA: TGTGCCAGCAGCGTAGACCTCGGAGGGCCCCAGCATTTT. Amino acid sequence: CASSVDLGGPQHF.

The chain links TRBV4-1 to TRBJ2-7; 8 nucleotides align to TRBD2. The germline V gene has CDR1 MGHRA and CDR2 YSYEKL. The CDR3 runs to 16 residues. With 4 bases clipped from V and 1 base from J, the junction kept 9 bases outside the gene matches. CDR3 nucleotide sequence: TGCGCCAGCAGCCCCGGGGGGGCGCGGGGGTCCTACGAGCAGTACTTC. It specifies CASSPGGARGSYEQYF.

The V gene is TRBV25-1, the J gene TRBJ1-5; D is unclear. V was shortened by 3 bases and J by 3 bases, with 9 bases between the two germline ends. CDR1 MGHDK and CDR2 SYGVNS come from the germline V gene. The length of the CDR3 is 14 residues. The CDR3 sequence: CASSDPSFNQPQHF. The CDR3 nucleotides read TGTGCCAGCAGTGACCCCTCTTTCAATCAGCCCCAGCATTTT.

The V and J genes are TRBV7-9 and TRBJ2-5; 7 nucleotides agree with TRBD2. This CDR3 is built from 14 residues. The germline gives CDR1 SEHNR, CDR2 FQNEAQ (reference sequence). The J segment lost 2 bases and the V segment lost 4 bases, leaving 4 bases of the junction unmatched. This CDR3 is CASSYPGGQETQYF. In DNA, the CDR3 is TGTGCCAGCAGCTATCCGGGAGGACAAGAGACCCAGTACTTC.

The V call is TRBV7-8, the J call TRBJ2-5; 10 bases map to TRBD1. The CDR3 is 15 amino acids. The V gene end was trimmed by 5 bases and the J gene end by 1 base; junction bases not matched to a gene: 4. Germline V gene data show CDR1 as SGHVS and CDR2 as FQNEAQ. The CDR3: CASSPRDRGQETQYF. The CDR3 DNA sequence: TGTGCCAGCAGCCCGAGGGACAGGGGCCAAGAGACCCAGTACTTC.

The rearrangement joins TRBV5-1 to TRBJ1-1; the match to TRBD1 covers 10 bases. Germline lookup yields CDR1 SGHRS and CDR2 YFSETQ. Trimming cost V 3 bases and J 0 bases; bases outside gene matches: 8. CDR3 length equals 17 residues. DNA for the CDR3: TGCGCCAGCAGCTCCGCGGTGACAGGGGGCCTGAACACTGAAGCTTTCTTT. Translated, it gives CASSSAVTGGLNTEAFF.

This clone appeared a single time. The chain links TRBV21-1 to TRBJ1-3; TRBD1, the table's D call, lacks a check against the DNA. TRBV21-1 is shown as a pseudogene. The CDR3 contains 20 residues. CDR3 in DNA: TGTGCCAGCAGCCCCGGGGGTGACAGGGGTCGCCCCTTCCCTGGAAACACCATATATTTT. This codes for CASSPGGDRGRPFPGNTIYF.

This clone was seen a few times. The chain is built from TRBV7-2 and TRBJ2-7; the match to TRBD2 covers 7 bases. Trimming at V came to 1 base and at J to 5 bases, leaving 5 bases not matched to a gene. This CDR3 is 14 amino acids long. Germline values: CDR1 SGHTA, CDR2 FQGNSA. The DNA of the CDR3 is TGTGCCAGCAGCTTAGGCGGGAGCCCTCACGAGCAGTACTTC. This gives the protein CASSLGGSPHEQYF.

V and J are TRBV9 and TRBJ2-1; 16 bases match TRBD2. The CDR3 is 18 amino acids. The germline gives CDR1 SGDLS, CDR2 YYNGEE. Trimming at V came to 4 bases and at J to 9 bases, leaving 13 bases not matched to a gene. The CDR3 spells CASSTRPGLAGGITEQFF. CDR3 DNA sequence: TGTGCCAGCAGCACACGACCGGGACTAGCGGGGGGGATAACTGAGCAGTTCTTC.

The chain recombines TRBV2 with TRBJ1-5; 9 bases align to TRBD1. Germline CDR1 SNHLY, CDR2 FYNNEI. The CDR3 covers 15 residues. V shed 4 bases, J shed 4 bases, and the junction held 5 bases outside the gene matches. The CDR3 sequence: CASSGDRGKNQPQHF. The CDR3 region has the DNA TGTGCCAGCAGTGGTGACAGGGGGAAAAATCAGCCCCAGCATTTT.

V and J are TRBV7-9 and TRBJ2-7; 15 nucleotides match TRBD2. The CDR3 totals 16 residues. J gave up 5 bases and V 0 bases, and 2 bases lay outside the gene matches. CDR1 is SEHNR, CDR2 FQNEAQ, per germline (reference sequence). The CDR3: CASSLAGLAGGNEQYF. DNA of the CDR3: TGTGCCAGCAGCTTAGCGGGACTAGCGGGGGGAAACGAGCAGTACTTC.

The V call is TRBV27, the J call TRBJ2-7, with D perhaps TRBD2 (6 bases). V gave up 8 bases and J gave up 5 bases, with 19 bases separating them. CDR1 and CDR2 from the germline V gene are MNHEY and SMNVEV (reference sequence). The CDR3 runs 14 residues. CDR3 loop: CASSVGGLSHEQYF. The CDR3 coding sequence is TGTGCCAGCTCTGTCGGGGGACTGAGCCACGAGCAGTACTTC.

The rearrangement joins TRBV2 to TRBJ1-5; possible D gene TRBD1, 5 bases. Looked up from germline, CDR1 is SNHLY and CDR2 is FYNNEI. The V and J ends lost 7 bases and 2 bases respectively, with 9 bases between them. This CDR3 comprises 13 residues. CDR3: CASTQGRNQPQHF. In nucleotides, the CDR3 is TGTGCCAGCACTCAGGGTCGCAATCAGCCCCAGCATTTT.